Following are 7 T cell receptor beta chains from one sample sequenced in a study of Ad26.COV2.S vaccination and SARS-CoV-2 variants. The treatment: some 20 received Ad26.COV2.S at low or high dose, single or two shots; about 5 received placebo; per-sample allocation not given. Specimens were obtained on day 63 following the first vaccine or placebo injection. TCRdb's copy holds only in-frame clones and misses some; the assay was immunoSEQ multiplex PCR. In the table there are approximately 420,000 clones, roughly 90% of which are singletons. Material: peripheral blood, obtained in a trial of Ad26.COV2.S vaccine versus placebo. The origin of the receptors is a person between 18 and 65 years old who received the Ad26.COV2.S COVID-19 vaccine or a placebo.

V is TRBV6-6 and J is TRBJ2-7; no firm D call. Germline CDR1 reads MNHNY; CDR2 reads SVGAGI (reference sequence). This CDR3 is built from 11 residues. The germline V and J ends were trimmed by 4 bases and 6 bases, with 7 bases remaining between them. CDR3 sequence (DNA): TGTGCCAGCAGTTTACAAGGCGAGCAGTACTTC. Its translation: CASSLQGEQYF.

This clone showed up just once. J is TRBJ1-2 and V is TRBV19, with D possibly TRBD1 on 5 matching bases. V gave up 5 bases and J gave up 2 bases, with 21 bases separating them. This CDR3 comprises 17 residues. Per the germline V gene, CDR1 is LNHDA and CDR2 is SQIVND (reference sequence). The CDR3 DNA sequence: TGTGCCAGTAGTTGGAGGGACTACACCGCCCCGAACTATGGCTACACCTTC. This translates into CASSWRDYTAPNYGYTF.

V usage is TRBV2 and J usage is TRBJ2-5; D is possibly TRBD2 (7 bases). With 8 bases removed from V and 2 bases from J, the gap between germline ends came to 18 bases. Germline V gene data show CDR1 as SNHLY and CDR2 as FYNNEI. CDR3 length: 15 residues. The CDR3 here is CASGITRGPQETQYF. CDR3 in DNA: TGTGCCAGCGGGATTACGCGGGGGCCTCAAGAGACCCAGTACTTC.

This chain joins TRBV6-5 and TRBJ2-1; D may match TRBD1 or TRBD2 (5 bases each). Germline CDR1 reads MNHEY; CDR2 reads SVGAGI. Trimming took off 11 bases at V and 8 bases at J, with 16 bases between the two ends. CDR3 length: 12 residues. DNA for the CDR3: TGTGCCTGCTCGGGGCCTTGGGATGAGCAGTTCTTC. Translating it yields CACSGPWDEQFF.

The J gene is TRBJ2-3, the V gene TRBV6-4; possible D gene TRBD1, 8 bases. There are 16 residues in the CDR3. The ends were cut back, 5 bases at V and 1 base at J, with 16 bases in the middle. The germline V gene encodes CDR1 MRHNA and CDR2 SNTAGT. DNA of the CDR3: TGTGCCAGCAGTCCTACAGGGGGGGGAGGCACAGATACGCAGTATTTT. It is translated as CASSPTGGGGTDTQYF.

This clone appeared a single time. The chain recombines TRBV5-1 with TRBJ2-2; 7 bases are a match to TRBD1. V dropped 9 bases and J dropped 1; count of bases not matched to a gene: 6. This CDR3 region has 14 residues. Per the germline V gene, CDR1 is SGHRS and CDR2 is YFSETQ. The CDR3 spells CATGDRENTGELFF. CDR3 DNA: TGCGCCACCGGTGACAGGGAGAACACCGGGGAGCTGTTTTTT.

CDR3: CASSEGVLVYGYTF. The CDR3 DNA is TGCGCCAGCAGTGAAGGGGTGCTGGTTTATGGCTACACCTTC. The gene calls are TRBV10-1 and TRBJ1-2, with a tentative D call TRBD1 (5 bases). The CDR3 has 14 amino acids. Trimming cost V 3 bases and J 5 bases, with 13 bases left between them. Germline loops: CDR1 WNHNN, CDR2 SYGVQD (reference sequence).